Detailed here is one TCR beta chain. Its target is unknown. This sample was taken from a study of cytomegalovirus exposure and HLA in healthy donors. The study, taken as a whole, reports: Previous analysis showed most TCR beta V segments were productive about 87% or about 30% of the time.

In the PCR, 60 Vbeta and 13 Jbeta primers were used. Profiling relied on immunoSEQ multiplex PCR, and the TCRdb table lists in-frame clones only, not all of them. The sample lists 140,000 to 150,000 clones, approximately 72% occurring once. The specimen was PBMCs. The clonotype originates from a woman aged 55 to 70 in good health and CMV-seronegative.

Here the CDR3 reads CASSLGTVGTQYF. In DNA form, the CDR3 reads TGCGCCAGCAGCCTTGGGACAGTAGGGACCCAGTACTTC. V usage is TRBV4-3 and J usage is TRBJ2-5; 7 bases align to TRBD1. This CDR3 region has 13 residues. Germline V lookup: CDR1 LGHNA, CDR2 YSLEER. After removal of 4 bases from V and 7 bases from J, the junction contained 6 bases not matched to a gene.